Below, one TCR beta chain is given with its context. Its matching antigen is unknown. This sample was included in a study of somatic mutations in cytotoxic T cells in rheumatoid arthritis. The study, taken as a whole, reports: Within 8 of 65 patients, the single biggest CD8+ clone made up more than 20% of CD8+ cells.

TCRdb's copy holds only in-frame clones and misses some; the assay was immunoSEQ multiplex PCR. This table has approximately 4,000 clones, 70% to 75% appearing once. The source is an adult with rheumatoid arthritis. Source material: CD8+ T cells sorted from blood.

The CDR3 sequence: CASTWVEGTGELFF. CDR3 in DNA: TGCGCCAGCACTTGGGTTGAGGGGACCGGGGAGCTGTTTTTT. The chain combines TRBV5-1 with TRBJ2-2; perhaps D is TRBD1 or TRBD2 (5 bases each). The V and J ends lost 6 bases and 5 bases respectively, with 14 bases between them. The CDR3 is made up of 14 amino acids. Germline V gene sequence: CDR1 SGHRS, CDR2 YFSETQ. Looking up the rest from reference TRBV5-1 and TRBJ2-2 gives the full variable domain: KAGVTQTPRYLIKTRGQQVTLSCSPISGHRSVSWYQQTPGQGLQFLFEYFSETQRNKGNFPGRFSGRQFSNSRSEMNVSTLELGDSALYLCASTWVEGTGELFFGEGSRLTVL.